Detailed here is one T cell receptor beta chain. Profiled with immunoSEQ multiplex PCR; TCRdb holds only in-frame clones, not every one. The data contain 60,000 to 95,000 clones, around 90% of them singletons. These data are taken from a study of control samples from healthy donors and cancer patients. The V end was cut by 5 bases, the J end by 2 bases, with 13 bases between. Germline-derived CDR1 and CDR2 are KGHSH and LQKENI. This CDR3 contains 16 residues. The TCR originated in a woman aged 50 to 60 with colorectal cancer. Sequences were obtained from PBMCs. The chain links TRBV18 to TRBJ2-6, with a tentative D call TRBD1 (6 bases). The CDR3 DNA follows: TGTGCCAGCTCAACGTCGGGACAAACTGGGGCCAACGTCCTGACTTTC. Protein product: CASSTSGQTGANVLTF.